This record concerns one T cell receptor beta chain sequence. Its antigen remains unidentified. Base qualities are not at hand, and no much larger clone is one base apart. This entry comes from a study of vaccination effects on CD4 cells after COVID-19 (dated by TCRdb to between 2021 and 2024). With regard to the full study: Each participant got two doses of an mRNA SARS-CoV-2 vaccine, either BNT162b2 or mRNA-1273. SARS-CoV-2 spike-specific CD4+ TCR repertoires from before and after mRNA vaccination were compared in COVID-19 convalescent patients and in infection-naive vaccine recipients. A total of around eleven COVID-19 convalescent patients and a few SARS-CoV-2-naive healthy vaccine recipients were included in the full study. Cultures from other donors in the study were sequenced using the Oncomine TCR Beta short-read assay on an Illumina iSeq 100.

In the ViraFEST assay, PBMC were stimulated with viral peptide pools, and TCR sequencing was then used to find antigen-specific CD4+ T cell clonotypes based on their expansion. After roughly 11 days of culture, CD4+ T cells were isolated with the EasySep CD4+ T cell isolation kit. None of the healthy vaccine recipients had a prior SARS-CoV-2 infection, which was confirmed by nucleocapsid antibody tests that came back negative both before and after vaccination. Two million PBMC per well were cultured with around 9.8 ug/ml peptides in IMDM containing approximately 4.6% human AB serum, roughly 10 IU/ml IL-2 and gentamicin. Half of the culture medium was replaced with fresh IL-2-containing medium on days 3 and 7. Unless otherwise noted, each peptide stimulation condition was cultured in triplicate wells. Using Ficoll-Paque Plus gradient centrifugation, PBMC were separated from whole blood and then either used fresh or cryopreserved at -140C. The overlapping peptide pools covered the spike proteins of SARS-CoV-2 as well as those of the common cold coronaviruses HCoV-NL63, HCoV-OC43 and HCoV-229E. Genomic DNA was extracted from cultured CD4+ T cells with the QIAamp micro DNA kit.

Broad study findings and their caveats: Clones induced by infection and clones induced by vaccination both contracted markedly at late timepoints after vaccination, which fits with T cell responses waning over time. Limitations of the study were the small number of convalescent patients and the absence of early post-infection timepoints. Among healthy vaccine recipients, nearly all vaccine-induced clones were SARS-CoV-2 mono-reactive, and only 1 of 255 was cross-reactive with common cold coronaviruses.

Receptors were amplified or captured by the immunoSEQ multiplex PCR assay. DNA from the cultured, isolated CD4+ T cells was subjected to TCR beta CDR3 sequencing. The study's own analysis went as follows. Non-productive TCR sequences were removed, reads were trimmed to the CDR3 region, and CDR3s of at least 7 amino acids were retained. Antigen-specific clonotypes were identified using the MANAFEST web app by comparison of expansion in peptide wells against reference cultures. To count as positive, a clone had to show expansion at FDR<0.05 compared with the reference and with all other wells, an odds ratio above 5, and a frequency above 0.1% in two replicate wells. A clonotype was called cross-reactive if it was significantly expanded both in SARS-CoV-2 spike wells and in at least one common cold coronavirus spike condition. CDR3 similarity was assessed by Levenshtein distance using the stringdist R package, and unrooted trees were constructed with ape in R 3.6.1. TCRdb took this table from immuneACCESS and kept in-frame rearrangements with V and J called. Such tables lack part of the clones; where checked against another copy, unresolved V genes explain under half of the gap, and the rest is unexplained. V and J calls and clone size come straight from that table; D and trimming were deduced from the DNA. Within this sample are about 22,000 clones, with around 70% of them counted one time only. The top ten constitute approximately 12% of the sample.

This clonotype originated in a human donor who received a COVID-19 vaccine. Sequencing was performed on CD4+ T cells from PBMCs cultured with HCoV-229E spike peptides, taken before COVID-19 vaccination. According to the study, the label for this sample's cell subset or site signals: HCoV-229E spike overlapping peptide pool stimulation.

In nucleotide form, the sequence is TGTGCCAGCAGCTTGGGGTCAACGCCCGGCGATACGCAGTATTTT. It translates as CASSLGSTPGDTQYF. This chain is built from TRBV5-4 and TRBJ2-3; no confident D gene assignment can be made. For CDR1 and CDR2, the germline V gene (reference sequence) lists SGHNT and YYREEE. The trim is 0 bases for V and 6 bases for J, with a gap of 14 bases between the germline ends. The CDR3 holds 15 amino acids from the cysteine to the phenylalanine. Only the CDR3 part of the read is kept: 45 bases, read in frame from the first base.